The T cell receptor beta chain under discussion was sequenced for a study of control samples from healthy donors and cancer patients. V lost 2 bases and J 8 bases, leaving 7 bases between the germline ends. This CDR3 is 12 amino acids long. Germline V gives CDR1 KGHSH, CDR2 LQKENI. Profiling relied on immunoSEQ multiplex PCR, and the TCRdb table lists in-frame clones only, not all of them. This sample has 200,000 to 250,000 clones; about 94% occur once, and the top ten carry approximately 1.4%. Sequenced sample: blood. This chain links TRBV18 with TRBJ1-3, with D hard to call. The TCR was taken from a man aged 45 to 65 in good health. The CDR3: CASSPKADTIYF. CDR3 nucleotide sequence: TGTGCCAGCTCACCAAAGGCCGACACCATATATTTT.